The rows below give T cell receptor beta chains drawn from one sample of a study of blood T cell repertoires in COVID-19. Profiling relied on immunoSEQ multiplex PCR, and the TCRdb table lists in-frame clones only, not all of them. Here the sample spans 79,000 or so clones, approximately 86% being singletons. Input material: peripheral blood. These receptors all stem from a human donor in a cohort sampled during active COVID-19. Both conserved end residues are part of each CDR3. The D gene is left open where the match is weak. Some rows mark clone size as missing; the rest say once, few, many or name a class of expanded clone.

CDR3 length,V gene,J gene,clone size,D gene,CDR3 DNA,CDR3 protein
19,TRBV15,TRBJ2-3,-,TRBD2,TGTGCCACCAGCACCGCCGGTAGGGTAGCGGGAATGGTGACAGATACGCAGTATTTT,CATSTAGRVAGMVTDTQYF
16,TRBV28,TRBJ2-2,once,TRBD1,TGTGCCAGCAGGAGACAGGGGAACCTGAACACCGGGGAGCTGTTTTTT,CASRRQGNLNTGELFF
15,TRBV3-1/TRBV3-2,TRBJ2-2,-,-,TGTGCCAGCAGCCCCTCTCGGACAGCGGGAGGGGAGCTGTTTTTT,CASSPSRTAGGELFF
12,TRBV25-1,TRBJ1-2,-,-,TGTGCCAGCACCAACCCGGGCTATGGCTACACCTTC,CASTNPGYGYTF
8,TRBV2,TRBJ2-3,-,-,TGTGCCAGCAGCGGGCAGTATTTT,CASSGQYF
15,TRBV6-6,TRBJ1-6,-,-,TGTGCCAGCAGTATCGCGGAAGGGGGATCGTCACCCCTCCACTTT,CASSIAEGGSSPLHF
15,TRBV3-1/TRBV3-2,TRBJ1-6,-,-,TGTGCCAGCAGCCCTTGGAGCAGCGTGGATTCACCCCTCCACTTT,CASSPWSSVDSPLHF
15,TRBV7-2,TRBJ1-6,-,-,TGTGCCAGCAGCTTAGGGGACGGAGGGAATTCACCCCTCCACTTT,CASSLGDGGNSPLHF
19,TRBV11-2,TRBJ2-3,-,-,TGTGCCAGCAGCACGTACAGGGCGGAAAGGCGGTATAGCACAGATACGCAGTATTTT,CASSTYRAERRYSTDTQYF
18,TRBV7-7,TRBJ2-5,-,-,TGTGCCAGCAGCTCCCAGACCTACAGGGACCCGTCCCCCAAGGGCCAGTACTTC,CASSSQTYRDPSPKGQYF
15,TRBV27,TRBJ1-2,-,-,TGTGCCAGCAGTCCCAGACTCGATGCAGACTATGGCTACACCTTC,CASSPRLDADYGYTF
15,TRBV11-3,TRBJ2-5,once,-,TGTGCCAGCAGCTCTACACGGCTAGTACAAGAGACCCAGTACTTC,CASSSTRLVQETQYF
14,TRBV3-1/TRBV3-2,TRBJ2-1,-,-,TGTGCCAGCAGCCGGACGAGGGCGATGACTGAGCAGTTCTTC,CASSRTRAMTEQFF
13,TRBV12-3/TRBV12-4,TRBJ2-1,-,TRBD2,TGTGCCAGCATTCCCGGGACTAGCCATGAGCAGTTCTTC,CASIPGTSHEQFF
22,TRBV4-1,TRBJ2-1,-,TRBD2,TGCGCCAGCAGCCTAAAAGGGGATACCGGGACTAGCGGGGCACCCTCCTACAATGAGCAGTTCTTC,CASSLKGDTGTSGAPSYNEQFF
16,TRBV9,TRBJ1-1,-,-,TGTGCCAGCAGCCCAAGGGACATATTTATGAACACTGAAGCTTTCTTT,CASSPRDIFMNTEAFF
13,TRBV18,TRBJ1-1,-,TRBD1,TGTGCCAGCTCATGGACAGGGGACACTGAAGCTTTCTTT,CASSWTGDTEAFF
15,TRBV6-6,TRBJ2-7,-,TRBD1,TGTGCCAGCAGTTACTCGACAGGGCTGTCCTACGAGCAGTACTTC,CASSYSTGLSYEQYF
14,TRBV19,TRBJ1-2,-,TRBD1,TGTGCCAGTAGCACCGGACAGGGGAACTATGGCTACACCTTC,CASSTGQGNYGYTF
15,TRBV29-1,TRBJ2-4,-,-,TGCAGCGTTGAAGATTACGGAAGCAGGGGAAACATTCAGTACTTC,CSVEDYGSRGNIQYF
16,TRBV18,TRBJ1-5,-,-,TGTGCCAGCTCACCACCGCTGGGGGCCTTGGGTCAGCCCCAGCATTTT,CASSPPLGALGQPQHF
15,TRBV5-5,TRBJ1-6,-,-,TGTGCCAGCAGCTTGGGCGGGAACGGGGTTTCACCCCTCCACTTT,CASSLGGNGVSPLHF
12,TRBV29-1,TRBJ2-7,-,TRBD2,TGCAGCGTTGTTAGCGGGGGTGGGGAGCAGTACTTC,CSVVSGGGEQYF
15,TRBV9,TRBJ2-7,-,-,TGTGCCAGCAGCGTATACGGGGGGCCCTCCTACGAGCAGTACTTC,CASSVYGGPSYEQYF
14,TRBV5-1,TRBJ1-6,once,-,TGCGCCAGCAGCTTGAATGAAGCTAATTCACCCCTCCACTTT,CASSLNEANSPLHF
16,TRBV11-3,TRBJ1-1,-,-,TGTGCCAGCAGCTTCGGCAGAGAGGGAATGAACACTGAAGCTTTCTTT,CASSFGREGMNTEAFF
14,TRBV6-2/TRBV6-3,TRBJ2-1,-,-,TGTGCCAGCAGTGTAGGAGGGTTGTCGGGTGAGCAGTTCTTC,CASSVGGLSGEQFF
13,TRBV7-3,TRBJ2-2,few,-,TGTGCCAGCAGTCCACAGGGTGCCGGGGAGCTGTTTTTT,CASSPQGAGELFF
18,TRBV5-1,TRBJ2-1,-,TRBD1,TGCGCCAGCAGCTCCGGGACAGGGAGTTGGGGGTCCTACAATGAGCAGTTCTTC,CASSSGTGSWGSYNEQFF
14,TRBV15,TRBJ2-5,-,TRBD2,TGTGCCACCAGCAGAGAATCCGGAGCGGGACCACCGTACTTC,CATSRESGAGPPYF
17,TRBV7-9,TRBJ2-3,-,TRBD2,TGTGCCAGCAGCCCGGCTAGCGGGAGGGCCAGAACAGATACGCAGTATTTT,CASSPASGRARTDTQYF
15,TRBV6-5,TRBJ1-3,-,-,TGTGCCAGCAGTTACTCGAGCGGGATAGGAAACACCATATATTTT,CASSYSSGIGNTIYF
15,TRBV27,TRBJ2-7,few,-,TGTGCCAGCAGCCCCCGCGACAGCATAGACTACGAGCAGTACTTC,CASSPRDSIDYEQYF
15,TRBV18,TRBJ2-7,once,TRBD2,TGTGCCAGCTCAAGACTAGCGGGGCACACCTACGAGCAGTACTTC,CASSRLAGHTYEQYF
18,TRBV21-1,TRBJ2-2,-,-,TGTGCCAGCAGCAAAGCGCTGTCCAGATACGCGAACACCGGGGAGCTGTTTTTT,CASSKALSRYANTGELFF
16,TRBV11-1,TRBJ2-7,-,-,TGTGCCAGCAGCTTAGCGTCGGGCAGGGAAGCCTACGAGCAGTACTTC,CASSLASGREAYEQYF
15,TRBV10-1,TRBJ2-1,-,TRBD2,TGCGCCAGCATTGTCTATCGGACTAGCCGCAATGAGCAGTTCTTC,CASIVYRTSRNEQFF
13,TRBV2,TRBJ2-1,-,-,TGTGCCAGCAGTCCGGACTCCTGGCCCTCACCGTTCTTC,CASSPDSWPSPFF
15,TRBV7-2,TRBJ2-1,few,TRBD1,TGTGCCAGCAGCTATAGTTCGACAGGGGGCGATGAGCAGTTCTTC,CASSYSSTGGDEQFF
14,TRBV11-2,TRBJ1-1,-,-,TGTGCCAGCAGCTTGGGGGGGCCGAACACTGAAGCTTTCTTT,CASSLGGPNTEAFF
16,TRBV18,TRBJ2-3,once,TRBD2,TGTGCCAGCTCAGCTACTCTAGCGGGGGGCACAGATACGCAGTATTTT,CASSATLAGGTDTQYF
14,TRBV4-2,TRBJ1-3,-,-,TGTGCCAGCAGCCAAGGACGAGCGGGAAACACCATATATTTT,CASSQGRAGNTIYF
15,TRBV7-2,TRBJ2-7,-,TRBD2,TGTGCCAGCAGCCGTGGTCGGACTAGCGCCTACGAGCAGTACTTC,CASSRGRTSAYEQYF
16,TRBV30,TRBJ1-4,-,TRBD1,TGTGCCTGGATCTCCAACACAGGGGCCCTCAATGAAAAACTGTTTTTT,CAWISNTGALNEKLFF
14,TRBV5-1,TRBJ2-7,-,TRBD1,TGCGCCAGCAGCTCGGGGACAGGGGGCTTCACGCAGTACTTC,CASSSGTGGFTQYF
15,TRBV9,TRBJ2-7,-,TRBD1,TGTGCCAGCAGCCCCGGTCCGGGACAGGGTACCGAGCAGTACTTC,CASSPGPGQGTEQYF
14,TRBV7-2,TRBJ1-2,-,TRBD1,TGTGCCAGCAGCTTAGGGACAGGGAACTATGGCTACACCTTC,CASSLGTGNYGYTF
12,TRBV19,TRBJ2-1,-,-,TGTGCCAGTAATTCACGAGTTAATGAGCAGTTCTTC,CASNSRVNEQFF
16,TRBV15,TRBJ2-6,few,TRBD1,TGTGCCACCAGCGGGGGACAGGGTGGCGGGGCCAACGTCCTGACTTTC,CATSGGQGGGANVLTF
14,TRBV28,TRBJ1-1,-,-,TGTGCCAGCAGTTTCGACGGACTTCACACTGAAGCTTTCTTT,CASSFDGLHTEAFF
15,TRBV5-1,TRBJ1-1,-,-,TGCGCCAGCAGTAGGTCGACGGGAATGAACACTGAAGCTTTCTTT,CASSRSTGMNTEAFF
14,TRBV9,TRBJ2-2,-,-,TGTGCCAGCTACAGGCGGCCGAACACCGGGGAGCTGTTTTTT,CASYRRPNTGELFF
12,TRBV19,TRBJ2-1,few,-,TGTGCCAGTAGTATCACAGACCGGGAGCAGTTCTTC,CASSITDREQFF
13,TRBV28,TRBJ2-5,-,TRBD1,TGTGCCAGCAGGACAGGGGTGTGGGAGACCCAGTACTTC,CASRTGVWETQYF
16,TRBV2,TRBJ2-3,-,TRBD2,TGTGCCAGCAGTGAAGTTACTAGCGGGGGGGCGGATACGCAGTATTTT,CASSEVTSGGADTQYF
14,TRBV7-6,TRBJ2-1,-,TRBD2,TGTGCCAGCAGCTTTAGCGGGGACGGTGATGAGCAGTTCTTC,CASSFSGDGDEQFF
17,TRBV7-3,TRBJ2-1,-,TRBD2,TGTGCCAGCAGCTTAATGTCGCTAGCGGGAGCTTTAGATGAGCAGTTCTTC,CASSLMSLAGALDEQFF
14,TRBV20-1,TRBJ2-1,-,-,TGCAGTGCTTGTGGGGGTAGCGGTTACAATGAGCAGTTCTTC,CSACGGSGYNEQFF
14,TRBV24-1,TRBJ2-2,once,-,TGTGCCACCAGTGGCGGGATCACCGCCGGGGAGCTGTTTTTT,CATSGGITAGELFF
14,TRBV24-1,TRBJ1-4,-,-,TGTGCCACCAGTGCTGGGGGCTCAAATGAAAAACTGTTTTTT,CATSAGGSNEKLFF